This TCR beta chain was captured by sequencing in a study of T cells of healthy individuals. Germline lookup yields CDR1 LGHDT and CDR2 YNNKEL (reference sequence). CDR3 length equals 13 residues. V was trimmed by 5 bases and J by 4 bases, leaving 8 bases between them. TCRdb independently ran MiXCR on the 5' RACE reads; one entry per CDR3 protein. This table has some 100,000 distinct CDR3 sequences, 17% appearing once. This sequence joins TRBV3-1 and TRBJ1-4; D gene uncertain. The sequence was obtained from a human donor in good health. Here the CDR3 reads CASSDSYNEKLFF. The CDR3, as DNA: TGTGCCAGCAGCGACTCCTATAATGAAAAACTGTTTTTT.